These 14 T cell receptor beta chains were sequenced from one sample in a study of cytomegalovirus exposure and HLA in healthy donors. PCR amplification relied on 60 Vbeta primers (plus 13 Jbeta primers). The assay was immunoSEQ multiplex PCR, and TCRdb's table has in-frame clones only and misses some. The table includes more than 120,000 clones, about four fifths detected once. Sequenced sample: PBMCs. These receptors were collected from a male donor in good health and CMV-seronegative.

The J gene is TRBJ2-7, the V gene TRBV27, with a possible D match to TRBD1 (5 bases). Germline CDR1 is MNHEY and CDR2 is SMNVEV (reference sequence). The CDR3 is 12 residues long. V was cut by 5 bases and J by 6 bases, with 11 bases left in between. CDR3 loop: CASSAGIGEQYF. The CDR3 region has the DNA TGTGCCAGCAGTGCAGGGATCGGCGAGCAGTACTTC.

This clone showed up just a few times. CDR3 sequence reads: CASSQDSVSNQPQHF. Written as DNA, the CDR3 is TGTGCCAGCAGCCAAGACTCGGTTAGCAATCAGCCCCAGCATTTT. The V gene is TRBV4-2, the J gene TRBJ1-5; D gene ambiguous. Germline CDR1 and CDR2: LGHNA and YNFKEQ. The V end was cut by 0 bases, the J end by 0 bases, with 6 bases between. This CDR3 has 15 residues.

This clone was recorded only once. V usage is TRBV4-2 and J usage is TRBJ2-5; tentative D call: TRBD1 (5 bases). The J call is in doubt because the DNA end fits TRBJ2-7 better. Germline CDR1 is LGHNA and CDR2 is YNFKEQ. This CDR3 is built from 15 residues. The CDR3 spells CASSQDLGQPYEQYF. CDR3 bases: TGTGCCAGCAGCCAAGACTTGGGGCAACCATACGAGCAGTACTTC.

This clone was found a few times. V is TRBV18 and J is TRBJ1-5, with D perhaps TRBD1 (5 bases). CDR1 is KGHSH, CDR2 LQKENI, per germline. The CDR3 runs 16 residues. Trimming took off 3 bases at V and 6 bases at J, with 18 bases between the two ends. CDR3 sequence: CASSPNFGEGLQPQHF. CDR3 DNA sequence: TGTGCCAGCTCACCCAATTTTGGGGAGGGGCTTCAGCCCCAGCATTTT.

The chain employs TRBV27 and TRBJ1-2, with D maybe TRBD1 (5 bases). The V end lost 5 bases, the J end lost 1 base, and 14 bases lay between the germline ends. The CDR3 is 15 amino acids. Per germline, CDR1 MNHEY and CDR2 SMNVEV (reference sequence). The CDR3 loop is CASSPWGSDNYGYTF. The CDR3 bases are TGTGCCAGCAGTCCCTGGGGCAGCGATAACTATGGCTACACCTTC.

V and J are TRBV9 and TRBJ1-3, with D unclear. The CDR3 extends over 15 amino acids. The germline CDR1 and CDR2 sequences are SGDLS and YYNGEE. Trimming stripped 1 base from V and 3 bases from J, with 11 bases between. Written as DNA, the CDR3 is TGTGCCAGCAGCGTAAGAGGCGGGGTTGGAAACACCATATATTTT. Translation: CASSVRGGVGNTIYF.

The chain carries TRBV15 and TRBJ2-5; perhaps TRBD1 as D (5 bases). The J call is doubtful: the DNA matches TRBJ2-7 better. The CDR3 is made up of 15 amino acids. The germline V gene encodes CDR1 LNHNV and CDR2 YYDKDF (reference sequence). In DNA form, the CDR3 reads TGTGCCACCAGCAGCGGACAATCTCCTTCGCACGAGCAGTACTTC. It is translated as CATSSGQSPSHEQYF.

This chain joins TRBV27 and TRBJ2-7, with TRBD2 matching 8 bases. The CDR3 has 15 residues. Per germline, CDR1 MNHEY and CDR2 SMNVEV (reference sequence). Unmatched junction bases numbered 3, after V lost 2 bases and J lost 0 bases. CDR3 region: CASSLERGFSYEQYF. In DNA form, the CDR3 reads TGTGCCAGCAGTTTAGAGCGGGGGTTCTCCTACGAGCAGTACTTC.

The V gene is TRBV19, the J gene TRBJ2-1; 12 bases are a match to TRBD1. V gave up 7 bases and J gave up 7 bases; unmatched junction bases: 5. Germline values: CDR1 LNHDA, CDR2 SQIVND (reference sequence). The CDR3 is 14 residues long. CDR3: CASTGTGGMNEQFF. CDR3 nucleotides: TGTGCCAGTACAGGGACAGGGGGCATGAATGAGCAGTTCTTC.

The chain has TRBV19 and TRBJ1-6; 8 positions match TRBD1. CDR1 is LNHDA and CDR2 is SQIVND in the germline V gene (reference sequence). J was trimmed by 14 bases and V by 7 bases; bases with no gene match: 13. The CDR3 runs 14 residues. CDR3 amino acids: CASNPDREDRTLHF. The DNA for the CDR3 is TGTGCCAGTAACCCGGACAGGGAAGATCGCACCCTCCACTTT.

The chain combines TRBV13 with TRBJ2-7, with D possibly being TRBD2 (6 bases). In germline, CDR1 is PRHDT, CDR2 FYEKMQ (reference sequence). The CDR3 has 14 residues. Trimming shortened V by 1 base and J by 5 bases, and 12 bases separated the two germline ends. The CDR3 coding sequence is TGTGCCAGCAGCTTAGCGGGAGTCGGCCACGAGCAGTACTTC. Its translation: CASSLAGVGHEQYF. The full variable domain, with the rest looked up from reference TRBV13 and TRBJ2-7, is AAGVIQSPRHLIKEKRETATLKCYPIPRHDTVYWYQQGPGQDPQFLISFYEKMQSDKGSIPDRFSAQQFSDYHSELNMSSLELGDSALYFCASSLAGVGHEQYFGPGTRLTVT.

The rearrangement links TRBV28 to TRBJ2-7; D is undetermined. V was pared by 3 bases and J by 3 bases, with 18 bases between. CDR3 length equals 16 residues. Germline V gene lookup returns CDR1 MDHEN and CDR2 SYDVKM. Written as DNA, the CDR3 is TGTGCCAGCAGTTTGAACAGTGGCGCATACGGCTACGAGCAGTACTTC. As protein: CASSLNSGAYGYEQYF. The full variable domain, completed using reference TRBV28 and TRBJ2-7, is DVKVTQSSRYLVKRTGEKVFLECVQDMDHENMFWYRQDPGLGLRLIYFSYDVKMKEKGDIPEGYSVSREKKERFSLILESASTNQTSMYLCASSLNSGAYGYEQYFGPGTRLTVT.

Comment on this clone: Relative to the germline gene, one junction end is altered; a read error may explain this. The V and J genes are TRBV4-2 and TRBJ2-1; D gene uncertain. Looked up from germline, CDR1 is LGHNA and CDR2 is YNFKEQ. This CDR3 has 13 residues. CDR3 amino acids: CASSQGGYNGQFF. In nucleotides, the CDR3 is TGTGCCAGCAGCCAAGGAGGCTACAATGGGCAGTTCTTC.

The chain recombines TRBV10-3 with TRBJ2-7; 8 bases are shared with TRBD1. Germline lookup yields CDR1 ENHRY and CDR2 SYGVKD. The V segment lost 3 bases and the J segment 0 bases; nucleotides outside the gene matches: 10. The CDR3 runs 17 residues. The CDR3 spells CAISDPSRTGTSYEQYF. The CDR3, as DNA: TGTGCCATCAGTGATCCCTCCCGGACAGGGACCTCCTACGAGCAGTACTTC.